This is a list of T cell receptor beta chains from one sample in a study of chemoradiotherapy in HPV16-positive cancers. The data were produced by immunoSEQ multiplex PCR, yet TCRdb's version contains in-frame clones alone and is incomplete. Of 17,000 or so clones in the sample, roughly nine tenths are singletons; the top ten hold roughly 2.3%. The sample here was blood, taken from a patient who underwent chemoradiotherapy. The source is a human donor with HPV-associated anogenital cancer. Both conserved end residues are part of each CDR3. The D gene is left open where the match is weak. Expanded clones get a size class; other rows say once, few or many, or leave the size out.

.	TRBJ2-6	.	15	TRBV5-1	TGCGCCAGCAGCTATGGCCCTACTGGGGCCAACGTCCTGACTTTC	CASSYGPTGANVLTF
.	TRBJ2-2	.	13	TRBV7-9	TGTGCCAGCAGCTCGGGCCTCTCCGGGGAGCTGTTTTTT	CASSSGLSGELFF
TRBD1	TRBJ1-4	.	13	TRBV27	TGTGCCAGCAGGGGACAGAAGTATGAAAAACTGTTTTTT	CASRGQKYEKLFF
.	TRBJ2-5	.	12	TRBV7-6	TGTGCCAGCAAACATTTGAAAGAGACCCAGTACTTC	CASKHLKETQYF
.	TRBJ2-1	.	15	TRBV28	TGTGCCAGCAAGATCCGGGACAACTTCTACAATGAGCAGTTCTTC	CASKIRDNFYNEQFF
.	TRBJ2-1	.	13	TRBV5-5	TGTGCCAGCACCCTTTGGGGAGACAATGAGCAGTTCTTC	CASTLWGDNEQFF
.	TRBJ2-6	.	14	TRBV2	TGTGCCAGCAGTGGGGGGTCTGGGGCCAACGTCCTGACTTTC	CASSGGSGANVLTF
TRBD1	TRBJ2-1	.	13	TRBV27	TGTGCCAGCAGCCCCGGGACAGGGCTTGGGCAGTTCTTC	CASSPGTGLGQFF
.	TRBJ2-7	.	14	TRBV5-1	TGCGCCAGCAGCTTGGGGGGGGCCCCCTACGAGCAGTACTTC	CASSLGGAPYEQYF
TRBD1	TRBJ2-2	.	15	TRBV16	TGTGCCAGCAGCCGTAGGACAGGGATCGCCGGGGAGCTGTTTTTT	CASSRRTGIAGELFF
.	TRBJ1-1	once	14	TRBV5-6	TGTGCCAGCAGCGGAGTGGGGGCGGTGTCTGAAGCTTTCTTT	CASSGVGAVSEAFF
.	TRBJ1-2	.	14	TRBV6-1	TGTGCCAGCAGTGAAATGACAGCTAACTATGGCTACACCTTC	CASSEMTANYGYTF
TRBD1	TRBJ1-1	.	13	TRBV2	TGTGCCTCCCGCCCGGACAGGGGCACTGAAGCTTTCTTT	CASRPDRGTEAFF
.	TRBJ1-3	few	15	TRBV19	TGTGCCAGTACCCTCCGTGGGTTCTCTGGAAACACCATATATTTT	CASTLRGFSGNTIYF
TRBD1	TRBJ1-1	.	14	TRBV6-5	TGTGCCAGCAGTCGGGACAGGGAGGAAGATGAAGCTTTCTTT	CASSRDREEDEAFF
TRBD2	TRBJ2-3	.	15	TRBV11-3	TGTGCCAGCAGCTTAGTGGCGGGGGACGCAGATACGCAGTATTTT	CASSLVAGDADTQYF
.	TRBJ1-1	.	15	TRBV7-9	TGTGCCAGCAGCTCCTTCCTCACTAGCGGACAGGAAGCTTTCTTT	CASSSFLTSGQEAFF
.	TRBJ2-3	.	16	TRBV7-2	TGTGCCAGCAGCCGTCCGGGGGGCGTATCCGCAGATACGCAGTATTTT	CASSRPGGVSADTQYF
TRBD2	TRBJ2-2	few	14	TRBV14	TGTGCCAGCAGACTAGCGGTGAACACCGGGGAGCTGTTTTTT	CASRLAVNTGELFF
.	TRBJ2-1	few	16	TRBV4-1	TGCGCCAGCAGCCAGATCGATATGGTTGCCTACAATGAGCAGTTCTTC	CASSQIDMVAYNEQFF
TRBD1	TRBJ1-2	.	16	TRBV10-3	TGTGCCATCAGTGACCGGACAGGGGGCCTTAGGTATGGCTACACCTTC	CAISDRTGGLRYGYTF
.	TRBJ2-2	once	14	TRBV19	TGTGCCAGTAGTATAGGGGGAGCGGCCGGGGAGCTGTTTTTT	CASSIGGAAGELFF
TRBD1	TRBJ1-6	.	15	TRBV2	TGTGCCAGCAGTTCAGACAGGGTCCATAATTCACCCCTCCACTTT	CASSSDRVHNSPLHF
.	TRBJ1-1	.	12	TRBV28	TGTGCCAGCAACCCACCCCAGGGTGAAGCTTTCTTT	CASNPPQGEAFF
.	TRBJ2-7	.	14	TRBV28	TGTGCCAGCAGTTTGTTACAGGGAGGCTACGAGCAGTACTTC	CASSLLQGGYEQYF
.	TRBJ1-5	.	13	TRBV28	TGTGCCAGCCTTAGCCCGGGGAATCAGCCCCAGCATTTT	CASLSPGNQPQHF